What follows is one T cell receptor beta chain and its context. Its antigen has not been determined. The read ends 3 residues before the CDR3 terminus; that terminus is restored from the germline J gene. The CDR3 spans 16 residues, from the cysteine through the phenylalanine. Part of the CDR3 DNA is given, 39 bases translated from base 1. Between the V and J ends, shortened by 0 bases and 2 bases respectively, the junction contains 16 bases. As encoded in the germline V gene, CDR1 is SQVTM while CDR2 is ANQGSEA. The data were taken from a study of Tregs in tolerant kidney transplant recipients (dated by TCRdb to the late 2010s). General notes on the study: Before combined kidney and bone marrow transplantation, this study identified donor-specific regulatory T cells using TCRbeta sequencing and then followed those same cells after transplant.

For TCRbeta CDR3 sequencing, genomic DNA from the sorted cells was extracted using the QIAGEN DNeasy Blood and Tissue Kit. High-throughput TCRbeta CDR3 sequencing, which included PCR amplification with bias correction and internal controls, was done commercially through immunoSEQ. Regarding the original processing steps: Unique productive TCRbeta sequences were defined by CDR3 nucleotide sequence where primers matched, otherwise by CDR3 amino acid sequence with Vbeta and Jbeta genes. To correct sorting error, sequences shared between sorted populations at a frequency ratio of 2:1 or less were removed; the rest were assigned to the higher population. Donor-reactive sequences were defined as at least 5-fold expanded in CFSE-low cells versus unstimulated cells, with frequency of at least 0.01% in CFSE-low cells. Repertoire divergence was quantified by Jensen-Shannon divergence calculated from the top 100 TCRbeta sequences ranked by frequency. When a sample had multiple sequencing runs, each run was corrected for sorting error separately and the runs were then pooled. TCRdb obtained this table from immuneACCESS and retained in-frame rearrangements with V and J assigned. These tables miss some clones; where compared with another copy, unresolved V genes account for less than half of the shortfall, and the remainder is unexplained. D and trimming were read from the DNA, whereas the V and J calls and clone size are those reported in that table. The sample's clone listing holds approximately 15,000 clones. The ten largest make up about 25% of the sample.

The study at large found these results: Biological reproducibility was not directly assessed, although technical replication error appeared to be minimal. For some patients, the PCR primers changed as time went on, which meant samples from those patients could not be compared with one another at the nucleotide level. Because only a small number of patients were included, the study had limitations, and the results will need to be validated in larger populations as well as under other immunosuppression protocols. Donor-specific Treg expansion was found to exceed global Treg expansion in tolerant patients, suggesting antigen-driven rather than nonspecific expansion. Expanding Tregs with activated donor B cells appeared to identify the most biologically relevant and donor-specific TCRbeta repertoire.

According to the study, the label for this sample's time point signals: 6 months after combined kidney and bone marrow transplant. Related donors were used in the transplants with nonmyeloablative bone marrow transplantation, and mixed chimerism was transient in the human trials. Thawed PBMCs were FACS-sorted into unstimulated Tregs (CD4+CD25+CD127-), CD4+ non-Tregs (CD4+CD25-), CD4 cells and CD8 cells. The patients were a few recipients of combined kidney and bone marrow transplants from the ITN036ST trial, and samples were available only for these trial subjects. Healthy control blood was processed to PBMCs by Ficoll density gradient and cryopreserved, and patient PBMCs were collected before and after transplant.

Rearrangement joined TRBV29-1 to TRBJ1-1; a confident D gene designation cannot be given. The TCR was taken from a human patient who received a combined kidney and bone marrow transplant. It is possible that, after a transplant, some T cells come from the graft donor. Sequencing was performed on CD8+ T cells from blood (PBMCs), taken 6 months after the transplant. The CDR3 protein: CSVEDGATIPNTEAFF. CDR3 bases read: TGCAGCGTTGAAGATGGCGCGACAATCCCCAACACTGAA.